The 7 T cell receptor beta chains below all came from one sample that was sequenced in a study of technical replicates of blood from a few donors. Clones were read by immunoSEQ multiplex PCR, and TCRdb kept only the in-frame ones, dropping some. The sample lists about 72,000 clones, 92% occurring once. Sequenced sample: T cells isolated from PBMCs. The source is a human donor in good health.

The V gene is TRBV5-6, the J gene TRBJ2-1; 8 bases map to TRBD2. The CDR3 covers 13 residues. Looked up from germline, CDR1 is SGHDT and CDR2 is YYEEEE. V gave up 3 bases and J gave up 12 bases; unmatched junction bases: 8. The chain's CDR3 is CASSSEVSGRQFF. The DNA of the CDR3 is TGTGCCAGCAGCTCTGAGGTGAGCGGGAGGCAGTTCTTC.

The chain combines TRBV28 with TRBJ2-7; D possibly corresponds to TRBD1 (6 bases). The CDR3 has 13 residues. The V end was cut by 1 base, the J end by 6 bases, with 10 bases between. Germline CDR1 and CDR2: MDHEN and SYDVKM. The CDR3 reads CASSLYRAGEQYF. The DNA for the CDR3 is TGTGCCAGCAGTTTATACAGGGCAGGCGAGCAGTACTTC.

The rearrangement uses TRBV6-5 and TRBJ1-4, with 10 bases fitting TRBD1. V lost 0 bases, J lost 9 bases, and 4 bases stayed unmatched. CDR1 and CDR2 (germline): MNHEY, SVGAGI. This CDR3 has 15 amino acids. The CDR3 sequence: CASSYSGTGEKKLFF. CDR3 bases: TGTGCCAGCAGTTACTCCGGGACAGGGGAGAAAAAACTGTTTTTT.

The rearrangement uses TRBV6-1 and TRBJ1-1, with unresolved D. The CDR3 is made up of 13 amino acids. CDR1 and CDR2 (germline): MNHNS, SASEGT. V shed 7 bases and J shed 0 bases, with 9 bases lying between them. The CDR3 DNA reads TGTGCCAGCATCTTCCCCCTGAACACTGAAGCTTTCTTT. As protein: CASIFPLNTEAFF.

The chain joins TRBV2 to TRBJ2-7, with a tentative D call TRBD1 (6 bases). V shed 6 bases and J shed 4 bases, with 10 bases lying between them. Germline loops: CDR1 SNHLY, CDR2 FYNNEI. This CDR3 is built from 12 residues. The CDR3 region has the DNA TGTGCCAGCAGCTGGGACAAGTACGAGCAGTACTTC. Encoded protein: CASSWDKYEQYF.

V and J are TRBV27 and TRBJ2-7; TRBD1 might be the D (5 bases). The CDR3 is 16 residues long. Trimming pared 5 bases from V and 3 bases from J, leaving 20 bases between. Germline CDR1 MNHEY, CDR2 SMNVEV (reference sequence). CDR3 in amino acids: CASSGLGAGEHYEQYF. The DNA of the CDR3 is TGTGCCAGCAGTGGGTTAGGGGCAGGCGAACACTACGAGCAGTACTTC.

The chain carries TRBV5-1 and TRBJ2-1; tentatively, D is TRBD2 (6 bases). Germline V gene sequence: CDR1 SGHRS, CDR2 YFSETQ. V lost 4 bases and J lost 1, with 12 bases in between. The CDR3 totals 15 residues. The CDR3 region has the DNA TGCGCCAGCAGCCGGAAACGGGAGTCCTACAATGAGCAGTTCTTC. Protein: CASSRKRESYNEQFF.